This TCR beta chain was sequenced for a study of blood T cell repertoires in COVID-19. Study at large: Some COVID-19 samples were acute and others convalescent; all came from the United States, Italy and Spain.

As originally analysed: Estimation of nucleated cell counts relied on the amplification of reference gene primers. Produced via immunoSEQ multiplex PCR; TCRdb's table is partial and in-frame only. The DNA gave D and trimming, while V, J and clone size come from that table. The sample contains 110,000 to 150,000 clones, over 70% of which appear only once. There are 12 residues in the CDR3. V shed 4 bases and J shed 4 bases, with 6 bases lying between them. Germline V gives CDR1 SGHRS, CDR2 YFSETQ. The specimen was peripheral blood. The receptor was derived from a man in his forties or fifties with active or convalescent COVID-19. The chain couples TRBV5-1 to TRBJ2-1; D uncertain. The CDR3 here is CASSDSYNEQFF. CDR3 coding DNA: TGCGCCAGCAGCGACTCTTACAATGAGCAGTTCTTC. The variable domain in full, with the rest retrieved from reference TRBV5-1 and TRBJ2-1, is KAGVTQTPRYLIKTRGQQVTLSCSPISGHRSVSWYQQTPGQGLQFLFEYFSETQRNKGNFPGRFSGRQFSNSRSEMNVSTLELGDSALYLCASSDSYNEQFFGPGTRLTVL.